The 4 T cell receptor beta chains below all came from one sample that was sequenced in a study of T cell clusters in autoimmune cytopenias. Each sample's input was 200 to 300 ng genomic DNA, 38,000 or so genome equivalents. TRB was amplified by touch-down multiplex PCR, primer pools A and B combined. No DNA is given; TCRdb re-called the multiplex PCR reads and lists each CDR3 protein once. This table holds thousands of distinct CDR3 sequences. These sequences were also reported in another study, on T cell repertoires in aging, cancer and after chemotherapy.

The material sequenced was peripheral blood. The receptors were sampled from a human donor in good health.

Judged by frequency, this clonotype is medium-sized. The chain is built from TRBV6-5 and TRBJ2-5; absent DNA, TCRdb's TRBD2 call cannot be checked. CDR1 MNHEY and CDR2 SVGAGI come from the germline V gene. The CDR3 has 13 amino acids. CDR3 loop: CASRRLGLETQYF.

The J gene is TRBJ1-1, the V gene TRBV12-3 or TRBV12-4. CDR3 length: 12 amino acids. The CDR3: CASKGIYTEAFF.

The chain links TRBV5-1 to TRBJ2-1; there is no DNA to check the TCRdb D call of TRBD1. Per germline, CDR1 SGHRS and CDR2 YFSETQ. The CDR3 spans 14 residues. CDR3: CASSLGTGIHEQFF.

The chain joins TRBV6-1 to TRBJ1-2; checking the TCRdb D call of TRBD1 is not possible without DNA. The CDR3 contains 13 residues. Germline loops: CDR1 MNHNS, CDR2 SASEGT. The CDR3 reads CASSRGTGGGYTF.